The entry below describes one TCR beta chain. The data are from a study of technical replicates of blood from several donors. TCRdb's table, derived via immunoSEQ multiplex PCR, lists solely in-frame clones and lacks some. The sample carries 84,000 or so clones, 90% to 95% recorded once. The sample consisted of T cells isolated from PBMCs. The clonotype comes from a human donor in good health.

CDR3 sequence (DNA): TGTGCCAGCAGCCTCCGGGCCTCAAGGGGGCAAGCCAAAAACATTCAGTACTTC. Translating gives CASSLRASRGQAKNIQYF. This rearrangement joins TRBV28 to TRBJ2-4; 7 nucleotides match TRBD1. The V gene end was trimmed by 6 bases and the J gene end by 0 bases; junction bases not matched to a gene: 14. This CDR3 is built from 18 residues. Germline loops: CDR1 MDHEN, CDR2 SYDVKM.